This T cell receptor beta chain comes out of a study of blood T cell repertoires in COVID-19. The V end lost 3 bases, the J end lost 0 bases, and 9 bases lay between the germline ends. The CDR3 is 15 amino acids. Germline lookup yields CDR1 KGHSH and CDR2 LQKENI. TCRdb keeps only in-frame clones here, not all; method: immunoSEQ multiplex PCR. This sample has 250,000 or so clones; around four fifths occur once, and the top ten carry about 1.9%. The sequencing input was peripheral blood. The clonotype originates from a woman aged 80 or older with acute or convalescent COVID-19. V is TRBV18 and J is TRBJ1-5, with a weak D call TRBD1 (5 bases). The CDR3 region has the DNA TGTGCCAGCTCACCGACAGTGAATAGCAATCAGCCCCAGCATTTT. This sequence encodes CASSPTVNSNQPQHF.